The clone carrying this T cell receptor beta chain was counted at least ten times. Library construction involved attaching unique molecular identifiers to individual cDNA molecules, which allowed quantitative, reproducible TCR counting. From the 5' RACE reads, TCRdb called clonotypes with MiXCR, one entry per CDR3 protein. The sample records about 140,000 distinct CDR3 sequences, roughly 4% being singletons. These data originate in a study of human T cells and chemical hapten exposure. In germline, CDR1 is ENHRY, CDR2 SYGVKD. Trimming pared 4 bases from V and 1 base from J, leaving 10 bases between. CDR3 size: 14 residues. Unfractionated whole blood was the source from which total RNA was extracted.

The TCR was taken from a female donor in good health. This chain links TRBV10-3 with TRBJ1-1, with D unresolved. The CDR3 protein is CAISGGRTNTEAFF. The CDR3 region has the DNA TGTGCCATCAGTGGCGGCCGGACGAACACTGAAGCTTTCTTT.